This TCR beta chain was documented in a study of T cells in Graves' hyperthyroidism and ophthalmopathy. Study-wide results and limits: Progression to ophthalmopathy was predicted a median of approximately 6.4 months early. In blood, most of the thyroid clonotypes expanded above 0.001 were also present.

Amplification of TCR beta CDR3 regions used RNA as the template. Primed by the HTBI set, a first-round RT-PCR was run on the TCR CDR3. TCRdb re-derived calls from the multiplex PCR reads in MiXCR, one entry per CDR3 protein. The data hold 96,000 or so distinct CDR3 sequences, with roughly 56% observed a single time. Uncontrolled infection, other autoimmune disease, pregnancy or lactation excluded patients. Clinical symptoms, serum thyroxine and TRAb, thyroid ultrasound and orbital computed tomography together formed the diagnostic basis. A remark on this clonotype: What it recognizes is unknown. Possible read error: a much larger clone is one base away.

The V end was cut by 6 bases, the J end by 2 bases, with 17 bases between. The CDR3 consists of 15 residues. CDR1 SGHTA and CDR2 FQGNSA come from the germline V gene. This chain uses TRBV7-2 with TRBJ2-7, with D perhaps TRBD2 (6 bases). This TCR was sampled from a woman in her forties with Graves' hyperthyroidism. Source material: blood. The CDR3: CASSYSEGSAYEQYF. CDR3 nucleotides: TGTGCCAGCAGTTACTCGGAGGGAAGCGCCTACGAGCAGTACTTC. Full variable domain (missing parts from reference TRBV7-2 and TRBJ2-7): GAGVSQSPSNKVTEKGKDVELRCDPISGHTALYWYRQSLGQGLEFLIYFQGNSAPDKSGLPSDRFSAERTGGSVSTLTIQRTQQEDSAVYLCASSYSEGSAYEQYFGPGTRLTVT.